The following is a TCR beta chain sequence with its context. Its antigen is still unknown. The Oncomine TCR Beta short-read assay was applied to DNA of cultured CD4+ T cells. Scientists extracted genomic DNA from CD4+ T cells grown in culture. TCRdb re-analysed the PCR reads in MiXCR, keeping a single row per CDR3 protein. The sample lists about 15,000 distinct CDR3 sequences, roughly 53% seen once, with around 4.4% in the top ten. V lost 6 bases, J lost 6 bases, and 17 bases lay in between. The CDR3 runs 14 residues. CDR1 and CDR2 from the germline V gene are SNHLY and FYNNEI. This sample was included in a study of vaccination and CD4 T cells after COVID-19. Treatment of the sample: roughly ten-day PBMC culture with coronavirus spike peptide pools or control peptides (ViraFEST assay). Using peptide pools, antigen-specific T cells were expanded in ViraFEST before TCRs were sequenced.

The specimen was CD4+ T cells from blood, cultured in vitro, collected before SARS-CoV-2 vaccination. The receptor's source is a human donor who had recovered from COVID-19. The chain uses TRBV2 and TRBJ1-2; possible D gene TRBD1, 5 bases. The chain's CDR3 is CASSGASQTDGYTF. The CDR3 DNA reads as TGTGCCAGCAGCGGGGCCAGTCAAACGGATGGCTACACCTTC.